In its sample, the clone carrying this TCR beta chain was seen many times. Its antigen is currently unknown. Reverse transcribing all isolated RNA meant expressed TCRB transcripts were sequenced. TCRdb keeps only in-frame clones here, not all; method: immunoSEQ multiplex PCR. The table has hundreds of thousands of clones, approximately 8.2% seen once. The CDR3 runs to 14 residues. The sample originates from a study of beta chain features in type 1 diabetes. Study results and limitations: Researchers caution that PCR might favor shorter templates, equally among patients and controls.

The V gene is TRBV21-1, the J gene TRBJ2-7; the table's D call, TRBD2, was not checked against the DNA. TRBV21-1 is labeled a pseudogene. The source of this sequence is a young woman in good health. Sequencing was carried out using central memory CD4+ T cells from blood. The DNA of the CDR3 is TGTGCCAGCACCCCGGCTAGCGGGGACTACGAGCAGTACTTC. Amino acid sequence: CASTPASGDYEQYF.